This paragraph covers one T cell receptor (beta chain) sequence. V dropped 5 bases and J dropped 7 bases, with 14 bases sitting between them. Germline V gives CDR1 SGHTA, CDR2 FQGNSA. This CDR3 has 13 residues. The sample comes from a study of T cell changes during pregnancy in multiple sclerosis. Assay: immunoSEQ multiplex PCR; the TCRdb copy retains only in-frame clones and omits some. The sample shows about 40,000 clones, roughly nine tenths of them seen only once. Material: CD4+ T cells from peripheral blood mononuclear cells, obtained in the first trimester of pregnancy. This TCR came from a female donor with multiple sclerosis, enrolled in a pregnancy study. The chain recombines TRBV7-2 with TRBJ1-2; D is unresolved. The CDR3 DNA is TGTGCCAGCAGCCTGGCGTGGAGGACTGGCTACACCTTC. Residues: CASSLAWRTGYTF.